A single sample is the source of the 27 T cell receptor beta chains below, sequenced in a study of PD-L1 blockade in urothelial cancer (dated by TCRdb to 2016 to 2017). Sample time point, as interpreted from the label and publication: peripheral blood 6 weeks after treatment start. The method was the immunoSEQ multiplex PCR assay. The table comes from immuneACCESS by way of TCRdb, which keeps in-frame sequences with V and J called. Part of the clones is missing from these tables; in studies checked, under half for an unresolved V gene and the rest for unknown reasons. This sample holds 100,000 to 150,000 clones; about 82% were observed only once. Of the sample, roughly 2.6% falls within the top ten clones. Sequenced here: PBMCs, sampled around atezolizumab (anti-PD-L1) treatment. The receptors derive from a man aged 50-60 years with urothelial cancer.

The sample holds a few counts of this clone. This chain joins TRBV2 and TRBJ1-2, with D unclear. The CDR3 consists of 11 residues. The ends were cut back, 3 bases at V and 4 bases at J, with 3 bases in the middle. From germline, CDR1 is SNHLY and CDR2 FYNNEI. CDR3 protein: CASSDRYGYTF. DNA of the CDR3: TGTGCCAGCAGTGACCGCTATGGCTACACCTTC.

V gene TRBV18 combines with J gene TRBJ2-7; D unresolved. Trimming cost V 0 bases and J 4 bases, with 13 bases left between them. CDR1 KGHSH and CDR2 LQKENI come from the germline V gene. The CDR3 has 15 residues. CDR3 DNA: TGTGCCAGCTCACCACCTGCGACTCCCTTGTACGAGCAGTACTTC. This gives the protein CASSPPATPLYEQYF.

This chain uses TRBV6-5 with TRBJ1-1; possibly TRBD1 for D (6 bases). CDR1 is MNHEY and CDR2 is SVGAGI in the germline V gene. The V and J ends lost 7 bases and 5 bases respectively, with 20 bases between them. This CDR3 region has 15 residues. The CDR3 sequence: CASTGGGGARTEAFF. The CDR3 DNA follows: TGTGCCAGCACTGGGGGCGGGGGGGCGAGGACTGAAGCTTTCTTT.

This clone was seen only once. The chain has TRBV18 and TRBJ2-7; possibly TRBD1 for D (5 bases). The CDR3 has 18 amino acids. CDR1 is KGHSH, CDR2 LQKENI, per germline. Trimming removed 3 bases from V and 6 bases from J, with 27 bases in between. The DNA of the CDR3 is TGTGCCAGCTCACCCACCCAGGGTAACCCCGGAATAGTACGCGAGCAGTACTTC. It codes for CASSPTQGNPGIVREQYF.

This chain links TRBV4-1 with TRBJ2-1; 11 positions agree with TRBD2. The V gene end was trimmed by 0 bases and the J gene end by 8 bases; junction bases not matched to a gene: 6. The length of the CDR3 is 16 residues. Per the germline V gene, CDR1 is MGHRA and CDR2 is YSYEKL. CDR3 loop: CASSQDQRLAGYEQFF. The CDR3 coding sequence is TGCGCCAGCAGCCAAGATCAGAGACTAGCGGGGTATGAGCAGTTCTTC.

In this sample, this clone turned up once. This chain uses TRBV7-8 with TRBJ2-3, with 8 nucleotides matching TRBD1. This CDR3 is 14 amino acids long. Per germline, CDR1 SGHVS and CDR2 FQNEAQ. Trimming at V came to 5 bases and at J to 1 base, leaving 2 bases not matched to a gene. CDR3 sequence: CASSPDRGTDTQYF. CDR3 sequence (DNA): TGTGCCAGCAGCCCGGACAGGGGCACAGATACGCAGTATTTT.

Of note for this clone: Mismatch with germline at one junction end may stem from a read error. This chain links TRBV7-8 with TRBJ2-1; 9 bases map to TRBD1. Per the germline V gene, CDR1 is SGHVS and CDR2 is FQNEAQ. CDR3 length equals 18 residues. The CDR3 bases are TGTGCCAGCAGTTTAGGGCCCGGGACAGGGATCTATAATAATGAGCAGTTCTTC. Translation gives CASSLGPGTGIYNNEQFF.

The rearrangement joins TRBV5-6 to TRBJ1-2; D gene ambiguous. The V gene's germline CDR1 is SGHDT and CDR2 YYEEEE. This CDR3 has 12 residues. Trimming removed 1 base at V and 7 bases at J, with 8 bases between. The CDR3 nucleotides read TGTGCCAGCAGCTTGTGGCCAGGTGGCTACACCTTC. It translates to CASSLWPGGYTF.

CDR3 residues: CASKQGGVYNTEAFF. CDR3 bases: TGTGCCAGCAAACAGGGGGGGGTTTATAATACTGAAGCTTTCTTT. The chain is built from TRBV5-6 and TRBJ1-1, with TRBD1 matching over 8 bases. The germline gives CDR1 SGHDT, CDR2 YYEEEE. V lost 6 bases, J lost 5 bases, and 12 bases stayed unmatched. This CDR3 has 15 residues.

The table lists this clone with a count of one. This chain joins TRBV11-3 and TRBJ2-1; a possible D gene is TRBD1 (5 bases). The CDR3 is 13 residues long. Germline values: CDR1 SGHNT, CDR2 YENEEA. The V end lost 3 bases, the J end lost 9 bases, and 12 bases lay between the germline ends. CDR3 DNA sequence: TGTGCCAGCAGCTTCCCCAGGGTGGCTGAGCAGTTCTTC. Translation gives CASSFPRVAEQFF.

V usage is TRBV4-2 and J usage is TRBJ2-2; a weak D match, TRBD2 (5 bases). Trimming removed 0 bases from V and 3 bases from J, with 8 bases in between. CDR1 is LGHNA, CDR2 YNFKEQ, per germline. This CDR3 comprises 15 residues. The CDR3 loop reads CASSQDERDTGELFF. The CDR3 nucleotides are TGTGCCAGCAGCCAAGATGAGAGGGACACCGGGGAGCTGTTTTTT.

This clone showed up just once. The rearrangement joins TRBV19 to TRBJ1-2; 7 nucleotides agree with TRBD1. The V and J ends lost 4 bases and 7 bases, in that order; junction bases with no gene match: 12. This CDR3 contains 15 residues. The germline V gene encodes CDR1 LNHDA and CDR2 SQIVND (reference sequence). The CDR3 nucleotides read TGTGCCAGTAGTAACTCATTACTGACAGGGCTTGGCTACACCTTC. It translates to CASSNSLLTGLGYTF.

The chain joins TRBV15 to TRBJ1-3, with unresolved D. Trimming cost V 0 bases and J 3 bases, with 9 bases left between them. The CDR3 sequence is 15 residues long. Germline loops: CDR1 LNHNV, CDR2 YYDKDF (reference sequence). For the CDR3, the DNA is TGTGCCACCAGCAGAGATAAGGGAGGTGGAAACACCATATATTTT. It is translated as CATSRDKGGGNTIYF.

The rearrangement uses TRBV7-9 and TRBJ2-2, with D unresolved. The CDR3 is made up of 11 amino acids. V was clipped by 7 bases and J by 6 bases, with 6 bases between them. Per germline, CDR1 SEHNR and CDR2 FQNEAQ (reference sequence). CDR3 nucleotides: TGTGCCAGCAACAACCCCGGGGAGCTGTTTTTT. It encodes CASNNPGELFF.

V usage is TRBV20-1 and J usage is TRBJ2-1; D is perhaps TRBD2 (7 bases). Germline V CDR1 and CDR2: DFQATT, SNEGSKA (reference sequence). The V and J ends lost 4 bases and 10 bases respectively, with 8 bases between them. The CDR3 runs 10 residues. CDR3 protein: CSAKGGEQFF. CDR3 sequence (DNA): TGCAGTGCTAAGGGGGGGGAGCAGTTCTTC.

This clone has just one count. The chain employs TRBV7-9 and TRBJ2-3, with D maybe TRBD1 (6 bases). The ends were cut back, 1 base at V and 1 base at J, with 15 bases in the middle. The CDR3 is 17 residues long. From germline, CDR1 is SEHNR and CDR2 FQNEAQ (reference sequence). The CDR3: CASSLGRGGFGTDTQYF. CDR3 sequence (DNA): TGTGCCAGCAGCTTAGGGAGAGGGGGATTTGGCACAGATACGCAGTATTTT.

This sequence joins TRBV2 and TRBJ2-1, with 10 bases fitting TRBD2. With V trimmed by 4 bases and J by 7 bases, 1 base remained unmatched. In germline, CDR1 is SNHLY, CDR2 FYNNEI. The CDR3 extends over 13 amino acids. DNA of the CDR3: TGTGCCAGCAGTGGACTAGCGGGTAATGAGCAGTTCTTC. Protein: CASSGLAGNEQFF.

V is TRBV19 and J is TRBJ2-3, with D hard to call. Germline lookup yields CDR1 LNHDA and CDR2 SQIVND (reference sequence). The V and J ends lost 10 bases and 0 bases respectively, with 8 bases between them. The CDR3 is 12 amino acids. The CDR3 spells CAISGSTDTQYF. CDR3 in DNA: TGTGCCATCTCGGGTAGCACAGATACGCAGTATTTT. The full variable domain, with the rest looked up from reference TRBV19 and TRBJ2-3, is DGGITQSPKYLFRKEGQNVTLSCEQNLNHDAMYWYRQDPGQGLRLIYYSQIVNDFQKGDIAEGYSVSREKKESFPLTVTSAQKNPTAFYLCAISGSTDTQYFGPGTRLTVL.

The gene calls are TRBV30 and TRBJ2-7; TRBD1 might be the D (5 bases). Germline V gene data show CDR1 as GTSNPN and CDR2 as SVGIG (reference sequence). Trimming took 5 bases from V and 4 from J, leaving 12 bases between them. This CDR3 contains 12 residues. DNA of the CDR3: TGTGCCTGGGGCAGGACAACATACGAGCAGTACTTC. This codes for CAWGRTTYEQYF.

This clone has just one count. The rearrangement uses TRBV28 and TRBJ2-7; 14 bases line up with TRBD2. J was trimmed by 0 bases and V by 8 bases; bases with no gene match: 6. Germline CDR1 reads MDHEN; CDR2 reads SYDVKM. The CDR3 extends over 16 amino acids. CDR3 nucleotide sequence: TGTGCCAGCGGGCGACTAGCGGGGGGGAGCTCCTACGAGCAGTACTTC. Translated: CASGRLAGGSSYEQYF. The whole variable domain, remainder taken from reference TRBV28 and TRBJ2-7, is DVKVTQSSRYLVKRTGEKVFLECVQDMDHENMFWYRQDPGLGLRLIYFSYDVKMKEKGDIPEGYSVSREKKERFSLILESASTNQTSMYLCASGRLAGGSSYEQYFGPGTRLTVT.

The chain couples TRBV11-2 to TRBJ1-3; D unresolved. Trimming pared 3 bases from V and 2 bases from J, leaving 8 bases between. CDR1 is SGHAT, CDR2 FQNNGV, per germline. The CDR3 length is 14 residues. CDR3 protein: CASSLQFAGNTIYF. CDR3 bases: TGTGCCAGCAGCTTGCAGTTTGCTGGAAACACCATATATTTT.

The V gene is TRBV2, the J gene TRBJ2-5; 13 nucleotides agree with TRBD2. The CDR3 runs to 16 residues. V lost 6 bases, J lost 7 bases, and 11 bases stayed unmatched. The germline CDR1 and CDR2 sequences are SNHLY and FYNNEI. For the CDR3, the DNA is TGTGCCAGCAGCGAACTAGCGGGAGGGAGTGTAGGGACCCAGTACTTC. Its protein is CASSELAGGSVGTQYF.

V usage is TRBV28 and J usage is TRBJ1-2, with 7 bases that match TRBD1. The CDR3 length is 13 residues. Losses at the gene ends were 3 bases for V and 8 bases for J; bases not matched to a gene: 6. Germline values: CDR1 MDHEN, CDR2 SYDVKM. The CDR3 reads CASSFFSGGGYTF. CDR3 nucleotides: TGTGCCAGCAGTTTTTTTTCAGGGGGAGGCTACACCTTC.

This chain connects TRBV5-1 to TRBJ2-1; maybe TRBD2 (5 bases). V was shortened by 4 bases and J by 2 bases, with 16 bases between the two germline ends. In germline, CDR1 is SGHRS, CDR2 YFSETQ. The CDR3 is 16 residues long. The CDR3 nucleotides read TGCGCCAGCAGCCCTAGGGAACGGGAACCCTACAATGAGCAGTTCTTC. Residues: CASSPREREPYNEQFF.

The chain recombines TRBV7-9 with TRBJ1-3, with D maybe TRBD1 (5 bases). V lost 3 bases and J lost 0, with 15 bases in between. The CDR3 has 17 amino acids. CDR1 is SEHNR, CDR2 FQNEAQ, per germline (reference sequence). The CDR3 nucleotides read TGTGCCAGCAGCTTCAGGGCGTACGGAGACTCTGGAAACACCATATATTTT. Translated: CASSFRAYGDSGNTIYF. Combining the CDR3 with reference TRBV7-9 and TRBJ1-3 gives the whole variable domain DTGVSQNPRHKITKRGQNVTFRCDPISEHNRLYWYRQTLGQGPEFLTYFQNEAQLEKSRLLSDRFSAERPKGSFSTLEIQRTEQGDSAMYLCASSFRAYGDSGNTIYFGEGSWLTVV.

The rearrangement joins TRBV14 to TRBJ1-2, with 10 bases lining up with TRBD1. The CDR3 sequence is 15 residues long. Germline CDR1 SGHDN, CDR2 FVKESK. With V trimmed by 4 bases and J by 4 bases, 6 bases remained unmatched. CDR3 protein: CASSPTGGIGYGYTF. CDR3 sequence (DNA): TGTGCCAGCAGCCCGACAGGGGGCATCGGCTATGGCTACACCTTC.

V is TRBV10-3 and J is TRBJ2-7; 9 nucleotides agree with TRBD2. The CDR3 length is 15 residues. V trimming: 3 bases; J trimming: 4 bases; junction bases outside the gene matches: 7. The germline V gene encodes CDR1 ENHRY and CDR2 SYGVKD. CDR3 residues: CAISDSWLAGYEQYF. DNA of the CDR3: TGTGCCATCAGTGATTCCTGGCTAGCGGGATACGAGCAGTACTTC.